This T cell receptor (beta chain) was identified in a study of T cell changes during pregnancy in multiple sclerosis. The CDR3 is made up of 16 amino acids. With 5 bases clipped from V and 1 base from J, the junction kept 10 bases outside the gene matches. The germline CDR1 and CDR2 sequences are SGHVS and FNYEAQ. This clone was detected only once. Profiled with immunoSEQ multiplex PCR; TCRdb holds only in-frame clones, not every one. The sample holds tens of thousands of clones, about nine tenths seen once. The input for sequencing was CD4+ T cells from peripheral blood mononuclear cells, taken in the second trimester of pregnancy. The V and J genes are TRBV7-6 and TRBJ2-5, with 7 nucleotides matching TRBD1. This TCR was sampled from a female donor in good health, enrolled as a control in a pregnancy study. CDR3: CASSQGEGKSQETQYF. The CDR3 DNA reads TGTGCCAGCAGCCAGGGGGAAGGGAAGTCCCAAGAGACCCAGTACTTC.